Following are 19 T cell receptor beta chains from one sample sequenced in a study of blood T cell repertoires in COVID-19. The data were produced by immunoSEQ multiplex PCR, yet TCRdb's version contains in-frame clones alone and is incomplete. The table lists approximately 250,000 clones, 80% to 90% of them singletons. The sample was peripheral blood. The receptors here all came from a woman in her 40s who had recovered from COVID-19.

The rearrangement uses TRBV5-1 and TRBJ1-1, with 7 bases aligning to TRBD1. Germline CDR1 and CDR2: SGHRS and YFSETQ. V trimming: 4 bases; J trimming: 0 bases; junction bases outside the gene matches: 3. This CDR3 region has 14 residues. DNA for the CDR3: TGCGCCAGCAGCGCTGACAGGGTGAACACTGAAGCTTTCTTT. Its protein product is CASSADRVNTEAFF. The variable domain in full, completed from reference TRBV5-1 and TRBJ1-1, reads KAGVTQTPRYLIKTRGQQVTLSCSPISGHRSVSWYQQTPGQGLQFLFEYFSETQRNKGNFPGRFSGRQFSNSRSEMNVSTLELGDSALYLCASSADRVNTEAFFGQGTRLTVV.

The CDR3 sequence: CASSLPGTGGFKETQYF. CDR3 nucleotide sequence: TGTGCCAGCAGCTTACCGGGAACAGGGGGCTTCAAAGAGACCCAGTACTTC. The rearrangement joins TRBV7-2 to TRBJ2-5, with 9 bases aligning to TRBD1. CDR3 length: 17 amino acids. V was clipped by 2 bases and J by 3 bases; unmatched bases: 10. Germline values: CDR1 SGHTA, CDR2 FQGNSA. Supplemented by reference TRBV7-2 and TRBJ2-5, the full variable domain reads GAGVSQSPSNKVTEKGKDVELRCDPISGHTALYWYRQSLGQGLEFLIYFQGNSAPDKSGLPSDRFSAERTGGSVSTLTIQRTQQEDSAVYLCASSLPGTGGFKETQYFGPGTRLLVL.

The chain is built from TRBV18 and TRBJ2-2, with TRBD1 matching over 11 bases. CDR1 and CDR2 (germline): KGHSH, LQKENI. Trimming took 4 bases from V and 5 from J; bases not matched to a gene: 9. This CDR3 has 17 amino acids. The CDR3 DNA reads TGTGCCAGCTCACTGTTGGTGGGGGACAGGGGGACCGGGGAGCTGTTTTTT. The encoded protein is CASSLLVGDRGTGELFF.

This chain connects TRBV10-3 to TRBJ1-3; 7 bases map to TRBD1. V was pared by 8 bases and J by 0 bases, with 19 bases of the junction left unmatched. This CDR3 region has 19 residues. Germline CDR1 reads ENHRY; CDR2 reads SYGVKD. CDR3 in amino acids: CAIGGHPGQSPSSGNTIYF. CDR3 DNA sequence: TGTGCCATCGGGGGACATCCGGGACAGTCCCCGAGCTCTGGAAACACCATATATTTT.

This chain links TRBV7-9 with TRBJ2-4; 7 bases match TRBD1. The CDR3 consists of 14 residues. V gave up 2 bases and J gave up 7 bases; unmatched junction bases: 5. Germline V lookup: CDR1 SEHNR, CDR2 FQNEAQ (reference sequence). In DNA, the CDR3 is TGTGCCAGCAGCTTATCAGGGGGATCGAACATTCAGTACTTC. Its translation is CASSLSGGSNIQYF.

This chain uses TRBV7-8 with TRBJ2-1, with TRBD2 matching over 7 bases. The length of the CDR3 is 16 residues. V lost 1 base, J lost 5 bases, and 8 bases stayed unmatched. CDR1 is SGHVS, CDR2 FQNEAQ, per germline. The CDR3 region has the DNA TGTGCCAGCAGCTTAGGTACTCCCGGGGGGAACAATGAGCAGTTCTTC. Translated, it gives CASSLGTPGGNNEQFF.

This chain links TRBV10-3 with TRBJ1-1; D perhaps matches TRBD1 (6 bases). This CDR3 is 15 amino acids long. Looked up from germline, CDR1 is ENHRY and CDR2 is SYGVKD. Trimming took off 1 base at V and 4 bases at J, with 13 bases between the two ends. For the CDR3, the DNA is TGTGCCATCAGTGAGTTGAGGGGGTTCGGCACTGAAGCTTTCTTT. Protein sequence: CAISELRGFGTEAFF.

The chain links TRBV28 to TRBJ1-3, with a possible D match to TRBD1 (5 bases). The CDR3 extends over 16 amino acids. The germline V gene has CDR1 MDHEN and CDR2 SYDVKM. The V gene lost 1 base and the J gene lost 7 bases, with 17 bases spanning the gap. The CDR3 loop reads CASSLSSAGLSNTIYF. DNA of the CDR3: TGTGCCAGCAGTTTATCTTCGGCAGGGTTATCGAACACCATATATTTT.

The rearrangement joins TRBV29-1 to TRBJ1-4; D remains ambiguous. The CDR3 is 14 residues long. Germline V gene sequence: CDR1 SQVTM, CDR2 ANQGSEA. Trimming removed 7 bases from V and 1 base from J, with 13 bases in between. CDR3: CSASQAGTNEKLFF. In nucleotides, the CDR3 is TGCAGCGCTAGTCAAGCGGGAACTAATGAAAAACTGTTTTTT.

CDR3 nucleotides: TGTGCCAGTACCCCCAACGGGGGCAATCAGCCCCAGCATTTT. Its translation is CASTPNGGNQPQHF. This chain joins TRBV19 and TRBJ1-5; unclear D gene. In germline, CDR1 is LNHDA, CDR2 SQIVND (reference sequence). The CDR3 is 14 amino acids. Trimming removed 7 bases at V and 2 bases at J, with 12 bases between. Together with reference TRBV19 and TRBJ1-5, the CDR3 gives the full variable domain: DGGITQSPKYLFRKEGQNVTLSCEQNLNHDAMYWYRQDPGQGLRLIYYSQIVNDFQKGDIAEGYSVSREKKESFPLTVTSAQKNPTAFYLCASTPNGGNQPQHFGDGTRLSIL.

The chain combines TRBV10-3 with TRBJ2-3, with D tentatively TRBD1 (5 bases). Germline V CDR1 and CDR2: ENHRY, SYGVKD. This CDR3 has 13 residues. Trimming shortened V by 3 bases and J by 2 bases, and 6 bases separated the two germline ends. The CDR3 coding sequence is TGTGCCATCAGTGAAGGGGACACAGATACGCAGTATTTT. Translated, it gives CAISEGDTDTQYF.

This chain joins TRBV6-2 or TRBV6-3 and TRBJ2-2; a possible D gene is TRBD2 (5 bases). V dropped 0 bases and J dropped 8 bases, with 7 bases sitting between them. Per germline, CDR1 MNHEY and CDR2 SVGEGT. This CDR3 comprises 13 residues. CDR3 DNA: TGTGCCAGCAGTTACTCCCGGGGTGGGGAGCTGTTTTTT. The encoded protein is CASSYSRGGELFF.

This chain joins TRBV11-2 and TRBJ1-2; 7 positions agree with TRBD1. This CDR3 comprises 12 residues. V lost 4 bases, J lost 7 bases, and 3 bases stayed unmatched. Germline V lookup: CDR1 SGHAT, CDR2 FQNNGV. CDR3 coding DNA: TGTGCCAGCAGCTCGACAGGGCCTGGCTACACCTTC. Amino acids: CASSSTGPGYTF.

This chain joins TRBV6-5 and TRBJ2-5, with no clear D. V lost 7 bases to trimming and J lost 13 bases, with 16 bases between them. The CDR3 is 11 residues long. In germline, CDR1 is MNHEY, CDR2 SVGAGI. The CDR3 sequence: CASKISGAVYF. In nucleotides, the CDR3 is TGTGCCAGCAAAATATCAGGCGCCGTGTACTTC.

The rearrangement links TRBV6-5 to TRBJ1-1; TRBD1 matches at 7 bases. Germline V lookup: CDR1 MNHEY, CDR2 SVGAGI. The CDR3 has 15 residues. With 9 bases clipped from V and 3 bases from J, the junction kept 13 bases outside the gene matches. The CDR3 is CASRGGMLEDTEAFF. In nucleotides, the CDR3 is TGTGCCAGTCGAGGGGGCATGCTAGAGGACACTGAAGCTTTCTTT.

About this clone itself: One end of the junction is discordant with germline, which a read error may explain. Distinct nucleotide sequences in the sample also encode this CDR3. The chain employs TRBV25-1 and TRBJ1-1; possible D gene TRBD1, 6 bases. Germline lookup yields CDR1 MGHDK and CDR2 SYGVNS. The CDR3 sequence is 13 residues long. CDR3 sequence: CASNLGGDTEAFF. CDR3 nucleotides: TGCGCCAGCAACTTAGGGGGAGACACTGAAGCTTTCTTT. Complete variable domain (other parts from reference TRBV25-1 and TRBJ1-1): EADIYQTPRYLVIGTGKKITLECSQTMGHDKMYWYQQDPGMELHLIHYSYGVNSTEKGDLSSESTVSRIRTEHFPLTLESARPSHTSQYLCASNLGGDTEAFFGQGTRLTVV.

The chain uses TRBV19 and TRBJ1-4; 10 bases match TRBD1. The length of the CDR3 is 14 residues. Looked up from germline, CDR1 is LNHDA and CDR2 is SQIVND (reference sequence). With 5 bases clipped from V and 7 bases from J, the junction kept 4 bases outside the gene matches. As DNA, the CDR3 is TGTGCCAGTAGTCCGGGACAGGGGATTGAAAAACTGTTTTTT. It codes for CASSPGQGIEKLFF.

V gene TRBV6-5 combines with J gene TRBJ1-1; D remains ambiguous. Trimming shortened V by 0 bases and J by 11 bases, and 13 bases separated the two germline ends. Germline V gene lookup returns CDR1 MNHEY and CDR2 SVGAGI. The CDR3 length is 13 residues. The CDR3 DNA follows: TGTGCCAGCAGTTACTCCGTCCTTGGGCAGGCTTTCTTT. As protein: CASSYSVLGQAFF.

The chain links TRBV2 to TRBJ1-3; no clear D gene. Germline CDR1 reads SNHLY; CDR2 reads FYNNEI. Trimming left V 4 bases short and J 0 bases short, with 7 bases between. The CDR3 sequence is 14 residues long. The CDR3 is CASSGHPSGNTIYF. The CDR3 DNA reads as TGTGCCAGCAGTGGACACCCCTCTGGAAACACCATATATTTT.